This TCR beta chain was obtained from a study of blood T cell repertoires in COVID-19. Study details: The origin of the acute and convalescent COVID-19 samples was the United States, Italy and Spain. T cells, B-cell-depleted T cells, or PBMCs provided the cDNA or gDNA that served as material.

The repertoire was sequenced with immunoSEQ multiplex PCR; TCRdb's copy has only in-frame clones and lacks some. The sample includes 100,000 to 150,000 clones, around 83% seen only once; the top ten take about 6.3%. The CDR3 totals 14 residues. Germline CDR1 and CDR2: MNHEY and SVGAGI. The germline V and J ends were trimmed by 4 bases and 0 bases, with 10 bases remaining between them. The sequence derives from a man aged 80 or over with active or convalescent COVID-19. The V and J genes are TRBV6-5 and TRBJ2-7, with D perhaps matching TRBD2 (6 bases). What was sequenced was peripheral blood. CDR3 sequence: CASSSAGNSYEQYF. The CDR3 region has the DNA TGTGCCAGCAGTTCTGCGGGGAACTCCTACGAGCAGTACTTC.